This T cell receptor (beta chain) emerged from a study of CD8 T cells in ankylosing spondylitis. V gave up 3 bases and J gave up 6 bases, with 9 bases separating them. Germline CDR1 KGHSH, CDR2 LQKENI. The CDR3 spans 13 residues. For TCR beta, libraries came from quantitative 5'-RACE with molecular barcodes. One entry per CDR3 protein results from TCRdb running MiXCR on the 5' RACE reads. Found here are around 540,000 distinct CDR3 sequences, about 12% of them singletons; the top ten hold about 6.8%. Study-level results: Peripheral blood held disease-linked clones only at relatively low frequency, and these were CD8+. Ankylosing spondylitis blood appeared to carry a characteristic TCR beta motif of roughly eight highly homologous variants. The clones that were linked to disease were reported to be significantly enriched in matched synovial fluid samples from ankylosing spondylitis patients. Previously reported in reactive arthritis synovial fluid and blood were some of the motif variants.

As regards this clonotype: Its target is not known.

This clonotype originated in a male donor with ankylosing spondylitis. Sequencing was carried out using blood, either unsorted or a sorted T cell fraction (not recorded which). V is TRBV18 and J is TRBJ2-4; TRBD1 might be the D (6 bases). The CDR3, as DNA: TGTGCCAGCTCACCCCTGGACAGAAACATTCAGTACTTC. It codes for CASSPLDRNIQYF.